Following are 5 T cell receptor beta chains from one sample sequenced in a study of identical twins. MiXCR, run by TCRdb on the 5' RACE reads, gives a single entry per CDR3 protein. In the table there are 600,000 to 850,000 distinct CDR3 sequences, 15% to 20% of which are singletons. These data were likewise used in another study, on T cells expressing NK-cell markers.

The sample comprised PBMCs. The receptors stem from a woman aged 18-29 years in good health.

In this sample, this clonotype turned up a few times. This chain joins TRBV10-2 and TRBJ1-1; D remains unclear. The length of the CDR3 is 12 residues. Germline CDR1 reads WSHSY; CDR2 reads SAAADI. Trimming shortened V by 3 bases and J by 10 bases, and 12 bases separated the two germline ends. The CDR3 DNA sequence: TGCGCCAGCAGTGATGAGGACGGTGTAGCTTTCTTT. Its translation: CASSDEDGVAFF.

This clonotype was found a few times. This CDR3 reads CASSFRGGSSYNEQFF. In DNA, the CDR3 is TGTGCCAGCAGCTTCAGGGGGGGAAGCTCCTACAATGAGCAGTTCTTC. The rearrangement links TRBV7-6 to TRBJ2-1; D assignment may be TRBD1 or TRBD2 (7 bases each). The CDR3 is 16 amino acids. The germline V and J ends were trimmed by 3 bases and 0 bases, with 12 bases remaining between them. The germline V gene has CDR1 SGHVS and CDR2 FNYEAQ.

The chain employs TRBV7-9 and TRBJ1-2; 7 nucleotides align to TRBD1. The CDR3 length is 15 residues. With 0 bases clipped from V and 4 bases from J, the junction kept 5 bases outside the gene matches. Germline CDR1 SEHNR, CDR2 FQNEAQ (reference sequence). This CDR3 reads CASSLAGDRSYGYTF. The CDR3 nucleotides are TGTGCCAGCAGCTTAGCCGGGGACAGAAGCTATGGCTACACCTTC.

This chain links TRBV20-1 with TRBJ2-7, with a weak D call TRBD1 (8 bases). CDR3 length: 13 amino acids. V lost 6 bases and J lost 4, with 16 bases in between. CDR1 and CDR2 (germline): DFQATT, SNEGSKA (reference sequence). CDR3 DNA: TGCAGTGCCTCCGGACAGGGAGGGTACGAGCAGTACTTC. It yields the protein CSASGQGGYEQYF.

The chain employs TRBV5-1 and TRBJ2-4; TRBD1 is a possible D gene (6 bases). There are 16 residues in the CDR3. V shed 4 bases and J shed 0 bases, with 14 bases lying between them. Germline V gives CDR1 SGHRS, CDR2 YFSETQ. Here the CDR3 reads CASSRSGAVAKNIQYF. The CDR3 nucleotides are TGCGCCAGCAGCCGATCAGGGGCCGTAGCCAAAAACATTCAGTACTTC. Complete variable domain (other parts from reference TRBV5-1 and TRBJ2-4): KAGVTQTPRYLIKTRGQQVTLSCSPISGHRSVSWYQQTPGQGLQFLFEYFSETQRNKGNFPGRFSGRQFSNSRSEMNVSTLELGDSALYLCASSRSGAVAKNIQYFGAGTRLSVL.